This T cell receptor (beta chain) appears in the sequencing data of a study of spatial heterogeneity in lung cancer. The time point denotes: sample taken at primary tumor resection. The authors sequenced whole RNA from tumor, nontumor lung or frozen PBMC without sorting. TCRdb analysed the 5' RACE reads with MiXCR anew, one entry per CDR3 protein. The sample yields some 50,000 distinct CDR3 sequences, about 11% seen once. Between the trimmed V and J ends, which lost 0 bases and 10 bases, there was a span of 10 bases. The CDR3 contains 13 residues. Per the germline V gene, CDR1 is LNHNV and CDR2 is YYDKDF (reference sequence). This clonotype has at least ten counts.

The TCR originated in a female donor with early-stage non-small cell lung cancer. This chain connects TRBV15 to TRBJ2-1; D might be TRBD1 (6 bases). The specimen was PBMCs, collected at surgery. In DNA, the CDR3 is TGTGCCACCAGCAGAGAAAACAGGGACGAGCAGTTCTTC. Amino acid sequence: CATSRENRDEQFF. Full variable domain (rest looked up from reference TRBV15 and TRBJ2-1): DAMVIQNPRYQVTQFGKPVTLSCSQTLNHNVMYWYQQKSSQAPKLLFHYYDKDFNNEADTPDNFQSRRPNTSFCFLDIRSPGLGDTAMYLCATSRENRDEQFFGPGTRLTVL.